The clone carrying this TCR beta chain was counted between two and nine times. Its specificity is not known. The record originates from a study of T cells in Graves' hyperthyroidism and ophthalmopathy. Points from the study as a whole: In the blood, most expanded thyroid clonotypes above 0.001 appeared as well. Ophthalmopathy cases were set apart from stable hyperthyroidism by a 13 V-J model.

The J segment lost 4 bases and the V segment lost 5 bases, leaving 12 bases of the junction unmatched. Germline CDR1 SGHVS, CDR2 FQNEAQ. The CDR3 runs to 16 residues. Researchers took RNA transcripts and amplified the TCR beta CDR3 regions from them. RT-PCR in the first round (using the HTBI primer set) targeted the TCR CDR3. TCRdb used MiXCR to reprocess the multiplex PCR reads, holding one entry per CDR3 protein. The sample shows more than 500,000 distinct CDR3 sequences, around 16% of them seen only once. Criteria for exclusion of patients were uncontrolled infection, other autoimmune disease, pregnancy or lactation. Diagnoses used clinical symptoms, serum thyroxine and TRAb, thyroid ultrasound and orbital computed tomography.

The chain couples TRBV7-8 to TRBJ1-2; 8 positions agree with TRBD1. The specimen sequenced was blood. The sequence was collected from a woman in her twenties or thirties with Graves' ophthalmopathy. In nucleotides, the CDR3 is TGTGCCAGCAGCCTCCGACAGGGGCTGGGGGGCTATGGCTACACCTTC. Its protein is CASSLRQGLGGYGYTF.